A single sample gave rise to the 29 T cell receptor beta chains below, sequenced in a study of control samples from healthy donors and cancer patients. Data came from immunoSEQ multiplex PCR; TCRdb stores just in-frame clones and leaves some out. The repertoire holds some 220,000 clones, about 93% seen once, with roughly 1.6% in the top ten. Sequenced material: blood. The source of these receptors is a man aged 45-60 years in good health.

This clone has only one observation. The rearrangement links TRBV5-1 to TRBJ1-5; D is ambiguous. The CDR3 is made up of 13 amino acids. Trimming shortened V by 5 bases and J by 2 bases, and 8 bases separated the two germline ends. The germline gives CDR1 SGHRS, CDR2 YFSETQ. The CDR3 DNA is TGCGCCAGCAGGGTGCAAGGCAATCAGCCCCAGCATTTT. It yields the protein CASRVQGNQPQHF.

The gene calls are TRBV11-2 and TRBJ2-5; 8 bases are shared with TRBD1. The CDR3 extends over 15 amino acids. The V and J ends lost 6 bases and 2 bases, in that order; junction bases with no gene match: 8. Per germline, CDR1 SGHAT and CDR2 FQNNGV. The CDR3 DNA reads as TGTGCCAGCAGTAGGACAGGGCGGGAACAAGAGACCCAGTACTTC. It codes for CASSRTGREQETQYF.

The chain links TRBV5-1 to TRBJ2-5, with D possibly TRBD2 on 5 matching bases. Germline V lookup: CDR1 SGHRS, CDR2 YFSETQ. This CDR3 has 14 amino acids. V was clipped by 0 bases and J by 13 bases, with 19 bases between them. CDR3 coding DNA: TGCGCCAGCAGCTTGGGGGCAGCGGAGGAATCGGGGTACTTC. Translated: CASSLGAAEESGYF. The variable domain in full, completed from reference TRBV5-1 and TRBJ2-5, reads KAGVTQTPRYLIKTRGQQVTLSCSPISGHRSVSWYQQTPGQGLQFLFEYFSETQRNKGNFPGRFSGRQFSNSRSEMNVSTLELGDSALYLCASSLGAAEESGYFGPGTRLLVL.

This clone showed up just once. This chain connects TRBV27 to TRBJ2-1; D perhaps matches TRBD2 (6 bases). V was shortened by 3 bases and J by 8 bases, with 11 bases between the two germline ends. The CDR3 covers 13 residues. Per germline, CDR1 MNHEY and CDR2 SMNVEV (reference sequence). The CDR3 protein is CASSFRAGHEQFF. The CDR3 bases are TGTGCCAGCAGTTTTAGAGCGGGCCATGAGCAGTTCTTC.

The gene calls are TRBV7-2 and TRBJ2-7; the match to TRBD1 covers 8 bases. V dropped 6 bases and J dropped 2; count of bases not matched to a gene: 3. CDR1 is SGHTA and CDR2 is FQGNSA in the germline V gene. The CDR3 sequence is 13 residues long. The CDR3 bases are TGTGCCAGCAGAATACAGGGGGCCTACGAGCAGTACTTC. It translates to CASRIQGAYEQYF.

This sequence joins TRBV25-1 and TRBJ2-7; a possible D gene is TRBD2 (6 bases). Germline values: CDR1 MGHDK, CDR2 SYGVNS. Trimming left V 5 bases short and J 5 bases short, with 16 bases between. This CDR3 contains 14 residues. The CDR3 region is CASSLPWGEDEQYF. As DNA, the CDR3 is TGTGCCAGCAGTTTACCATGGGGGGAAGACGAGCAGTACTTC.

This chain connects TRBV28 to TRBJ2-7; D remains ambiguous. The CDR3 consists of 12 residues. Per germline, CDR1 MDHEN and CDR2 SYDVKM. Deletions cut 3 bases from V and 2 bases from J, with 5 bases between. The CDR3 nucleotides are TGTGCCAGCAGTTTGGAGACCTACGAGCAGTACTTC. This gives the protein CASSLETYEQYF.

The chain recombines TRBV19 with TRBJ1-1; D gene ambiguous. Germline CDR1 is LNHDA and CDR2 is SQIVND (reference sequence). CDR3 length: 13 amino acids. With 9 bases removed from V and 0 bases from J, the gap between germline ends came to 11 bases. CDR3 region: CASTNYLNTEAFF. CDR3 coding DNA: TGTGCCAGCACCAACTACCTGAACACTGAAGCTTTCTTT. Full variable domain (remainder filled in from reference TRBV19 and TRBJ1-1): DGGITQSPKYLFRKEGQNVTLSCEQNLNHDAMYWYRQDPGQGLRLIYYSQIVNDFQKGDIAEGYSVSREKKESFPLTVTSAQKNPTAFYLCASTNYLNTEAFFGQGTRLTVV.

The rearrangement joins TRBV11-2 to TRBJ1-2, with a weak D call TRBD1 (5 bases). The CDR3 spans 16 residues. Germline lookup yields CDR1 SGHAT and CDR2 FQNNGV. V was cut by 1 base and J by 0 bases, with 12 bases left in between. In nucleotides, the CDR3 is TGTGCCAGCAGCTTAGTTACGGGACGGACTAACTATGGCTACACCTTC. It specifies CASSLVTGRTNYGYTF.

The chain joins TRBV3-1 (or the pseudogene TRBV3-2) to TRBJ1-5; D perhaps matches TRBD1 (5 bases). The CDR3 is 15 amino acids. V lost 3 bases to trimming and J lost 2 bases, with 11 bases between them. From germline, CDR1 is LGHDT and CDR2 YNNKEL (reference sequence). CDR3 nucleotides: TGTGCCAGCAGCCATGACGGGGCCGGCAATCAGCCCCAGCATTTT. The encoded protein is CASSHDGAGNQPQHF.

The chain is built from TRBV6-4 and TRBJ2-3; maybe TRBD2 (7 bases). CDR3 length: 14 residues. The V and J ends lost 2 bases and 2 bases respectively, with 8 bases between them. The germline CDR1 and CDR2 sequences are MRHNA and SNTAGT. CDR3 sequence (DNA): TGTGCCAGCAGTGACGGGGGGGCCACAGATACGCAGTATTTT. Its translation is CASSDGGATDTQYF.

This sequence joins TRBV4-3 and TRBJ2-3; D is ambiguous. Per germline, CDR1 LGHNA and CDR2 YSLEER. The CDR3 has 15 residues. The V end lost 0 bases, the J end lost 1 base, and 8 bases lay between the germline ends. CDR3 residues: CASSQDARGTDTQYF. The CDR3, as DNA: TGCGCCAGCAGCCAAGATGCCCGGGGCACAGATACGCAGTATTTT.

The rearrangement uses TRBV29-1 and TRBJ2-3; D gene uncertain. Trimming took off 3 bases at V and 3 bases at J, with 10 bases between the two ends. The germline V gene has CDR1 SQVTM and CDR2 ANQGSEA. The CDR3 runs 13 residues. DNA of the CDR3: TGCAGCGTTGATCCCCTAGGGACAGATACGCAGTATTTT. This sequence encodes CSVDPLGTDTQYF.

DNA of the CDR3: TGCGCCAGCAGCTTGGTGGGGACTAGCGGGTCTAATGAGCAGTTCTTC. Amino acids: CASSLVGTSGSNEQFF. The V gene is TRBV5-1, the J gene TRBJ2-1, with 12 nucleotides matching TRBD2. Germline CDR1 is SGHRS and CDR2 is YFSETQ. This CDR3 comprises 16 residues. V shed 0 bases, J shed 7 bases, and the junction held 5 bases outside the gene matches.

J is TRBJ2-7 and V is TRBV6-6, with D perhaps matching TRBD2 (5 bases). The CDR3 is 14 amino acids. V was shortened by 2 bases and J by 2 bases, with 10 bases between the two germline ends. Germline CDR1 is MNHNY and CDR2 is SVGAGI (reference sequence). CDR3 nucleotides: TGTGCCAGCAGTTACACCTCGGGGACCTACGAGCAGTACTTC. Protein product: CASSYTSGTYEQYF.

Notes on this clone: The same CDR3 can be traced to other DNA sequences in this sample. V is TRBV28 and J is TRBJ2-5, with D possibly being TRBD1 (5 bases). The germline V and J ends were trimmed by 10 bases and 1 base, with 10 bases remaining between them. In germline, CDR1 is MDHEN, CDR2 SYDVKM. CDR3 length equals 12 residues. The chain's CDR3 is CAILDSQETQYF. CDR3 DNA sequence: TGTGCCATCCTAGACAGCCAAGAGACCCAGTACTTC.

This sequence joins TRBV10-3 and TRBJ2-3; TRBD2 aligns across 12 bases. The ends lost 2 bases at V and 3 bases at J; junction bases unmatched: 0. Germline CDR1 ENHRY, CDR2 SYGVKD. CDR3 length: 15 residues. The CDR3 reads CAISEGLAGTDTQYF. Here the CDR3 DNA reads TGTGCCATCAGTGAGGGACTAGCGGGGACAGATACGCAGTATTTT.

The chain joins TRBV6-5 to TRBJ2-7; D may be TRBD1 or TRBD2 (7 bases each). The CDR3 is 16 residues long. Trimming left V 0 bases short and J 5 bases short, with 17 bases between. CDR1 and CDR2 (germline): MNHEY, SVGAGI. The CDR3 bases are TGTGCCAGCAGTTACTCGAATCGGCAGGGGGGGGACGAGCAGTACTTC. Translated: CASSYSNRQGGDEQYF.

V and J are TRBV28 and TRBJ1-2; unclear D gene. CDR1 and CDR2 from the germline V gene are MDHEN and SYDVKM. V was pared by 8 bases and J by 5 bases, with 9 bases between. The CDR3 runs 11 residues. DNA of the CDR3: TGTGCCAGCGGGCCAGCGTATGGCTACACCTTC. It is translated as CASGPAYGYTF.

CDR3 sequence reads: CSAVRTMNTEAFF. In nucleotides, the CDR3 is TGCAGCGCTGTGCGGACCATGAACACTGAAGCTTTCTTT. The V gene is TRBV29-1, the J gene TRBJ1-1; no definite D call. V was shortened by 7 bases and J by 0 bases, with 12 bases between the two germline ends. Germline-derived CDR1 and CDR2 are SQVTM and ANQGSEA. CDR3 length equals 13 residues.

The rearrangement uses TRBV7-2 and TRBJ2-5; 7 nucleotides align to TRBD1. Germline values: CDR1 SGHTA, CDR2 FQGNSA. The CDR3 runs 16 residues. Trimming cost V 5 bases and J 3 bases; bases outside gene matches: 12. The CDR3 sequence: CASSQNNRGHKETQYF. The DNA for the CDR3 is TGTGCCAGCAGCCAAAACAACAGGGGCCACAAAGAGACCCAGTACTTC.

This chain joins TRBV3-1 (or the pseudogene TRBV3-2) and TRBJ2-2; no reliable D call. The CDR3 loop spans 11 amino acids. Germline CDR1 and CDR2: LGHDT and YNNKEL (reference sequence). Trimming pared 2 bases from V and 7 bases from J, leaving 2 bases between. CDR3 sequence reads: CASSQIGELFF. The CDR3 DNA is TGTGCCAGCAGCCAAATCGGGGAGCTGTTTTTT.

The chain is built from TRBV27 and TRBJ1-6; TRBD1 matches at 9 bases. The germline V gene encodes CDR1 MNHEY and CDR2 SMNVEV (reference sequence). J lost 10 bases, V lost 3 bases, and 4 bases had no gene match. The length of the CDR3 is 14 residues. The CDR3 coding sequence is TGTGCCAGCAGTTTGGACAGGGGTTACTCACCCCTCCACTTT. Protein: CASSLDRGYSPLHF.

CDR3 region: CASRRVGQETQYF. In nucleotides, the CDR3 is TGTGCCAGCAGAAGGGTCGGCCAAGAGACCCAGTACTTC. The rearrangement uses TRBV11-1 and TRBJ2-5; no reliable D call. V lost 6 bases and J lost 1, with 9 bases in between. This CDR3 is 13 amino acids long. Per germline, CDR1 SGHAT and CDR2 FQDESV (reference sequence).

This chain uses TRBV7-2 with TRBJ2-5; tentatively, D is TRBD2 (7 bases). Germline V gene data show CDR1 as SGHTA and CDR2 as FQGNSA. Trimming left V 10 bases short and J 4 bases short, with 22 bases between. CDR3 size: 15 residues. DNA of the CDR3: TGTGCCACCCCCGGGGTGCGGGGGCGGGGAGAGACCCAGTACTTC. Translating it yields CATPGVRGRGETQYF.

There are a few counts of this clone. The chain combines TRBV3-1 (or the pseudogene TRBV3-2) with TRBJ2-2, with D perhaps being TRBD1 or TRBD2 (6 bases each). Trimming left V 0 bases short and J 5 bases short, with 19 bases between. Germline assignment: CDR1 LGHDT and CDR2 YNNKEL (reference sequence). This CDR3 has 18 amino acids. The CDR3 region is CASSQESEGDQLTGELFF. The CDR3 nucleotides read TGTGCCAGCAGCCAAGAGTCGGAGGGGGACCAATTGACCGGGGAGCTGTTTTTT.

The V and J genes are TRBV5-1 and TRBJ2-3; 7 positions match TRBD2. V was pared by 6 bases and J by 5 bases, with 12 bases of the junction left unmatched. The CDR3 has 15 residues. Germline values: CDR1 SGHRS, CDR2 YFSETQ. The CDR3 DNA follows: TGCGCCAGCAATGTGGGAGGGCGAGTTCGAGATACGCAGTATTTT. This encodes CASNVGGRVRDTQYF.

This clone was observed once. The chain has TRBV7-2 and TRBJ2-2, with D uncertain. From germline, CDR1 is SGHTA and CDR2 FQGNSA. The CDR3 contains 15 residues. The V end was cut by 2 bases, the J end by 4 bases, with 11 bases between. The CDR3 reads CASSLPLRSTGELFF. The DNA for the CDR3 is TGTGCCAGCAGCTTACCACTCAGGAGCACCGGGGAGCTGTTTTTT.

The chain is built from TRBV28 and TRBJ1-5; 7 bases fit TRBD1. The CDR3 is made up of 16 amino acids. Germline assignment: CDR1 MDHEN and CDR2 SYDVKM. Losses at the gene ends were 5 bases for V and 3 bases for J; bases not matched to a gene: 10. CDR3 DNA: TGTGCCAGCAGTATACCCGTGGGACAGAACAATCAGCCCCAGCATTTT. Residues: CASSIPVGQNNQPQHF.